These T cell receptor beta chains were read from a single sample in a study of blood T cell repertoires in COVID-19. Clones were read by immunoSEQ multiplex PCR, and TCRdb kept only the in-frame ones, dropping some. This sample has roughly 100,000 clones, with approximately 89% found just once. The sequenced sample consisted of peripheral blood. The source is a woman in her 30s with acute or convalescent COVID-19. Both conserved end residues are part of each CDR3.

V gene: TRBV20-1
J gene: TRBJ2-7
CDR3 protein: CSAWDREQYF

V gene: TRBV6-1
J gene: TRBJ2-7
CDR3 protein: CASSEAQGQYF

V gene: TRBV13
J gene: TRBJ1-1
CDR3 protein: CASSLGGEGAAFF

V gene: TRBV4-2
J gene: TRBJ1-4
CDR3 protein: CASSQEGGRPSNEKLFF

V gene: TRBV10-1
J gene: TRBJ2-3
CDR3 protein: CASSAPGTDTQYF

V gene: TRBV11-3
J gene: TRBJ1-2
CDR3 protein: CASSLDETGYGYTF

V gene: TRBV4-2
J gene: TRBJ1-3
CDR3 protein: CASSQKQLGGVGGNTIYF

V gene: TRBV11-1
J gene: TRBJ2-1
CDR3 protein: CASSPVRGQWGNEQFF

V gene: TRBV28
J gene: TRBJ1-5
CDR3 protein: CASSFLSVPPNQPQHF

V gene: TRBV5-1
J gene: TRBJ2-3
CDR3 protein: CASNRRGDTDTQYF

V gene: TRBV19
J gene: TRBJ1-2
CDR3 protein: CASSGPDRQGRSYGYTF

V gene: TRBV6-1
J gene: TRBJ1-4
CDR3 protein: CASSERRQGPTNEKLFF

V gene: TRBV4-1
J gene: TRBJ2-1
CDR3 protein: CASSQEETGGNEQFF

V gene: TRBV27
J gene: TRBJ2-3
CDR3 protein: CASSLGGQGPDTQYF

V gene: TRBV29-1
J gene: TRBJ1-1
CDR3 protein: CSVHTGALVVNTEAFF

V gene: TRBV19
J gene: TRBJ1-5
CDR3 protein: CASSQGLFQPQHF

V gene: TRBV20-1
J gene: TRBJ2-3
CDR3 protein: CSADGQDKYF

V gene: TRBV30
J gene: TRBJ1-1
CDR3 protein: CAWTPGTGINTEAFF

V gene: TRBV6-1
J gene: TRBJ1-5
CDR3 protein: CASSEQGDQPQHF

V gene: TRBV12-3/TRBV12-4
J gene: TRBJ2-1
CDR3 protein: CASSQQGYNEQFF

V gene: TRBV7-2
J gene: TRBJ1-6
CDR3 protein: CASSFLGAINNSPLHF

V gene: TRBV6-5
J gene: TRBJ2-7
CDR3 protein: CASSFRDRGLPEQYF

V gene: TRBV5-4
J gene: TRBJ1-1
CDR3 protein: CASSGGDRYTEAFF

V gene: TRBV11-2
J gene: TRBJ2-1
CDR3 protein: CASSLGRQGSSYNEQFF

V gene: TRBV19
J gene: TRBJ1-1
CDR3 protein: CASSIEMGQGGFTEAFF

V gene: TRBV13
J gene: TRBJ2-5
CDR3 protein: CASSLNLLAGEETQYF

V gene: TRBV7-2
J gene: TRBJ1-1
CDR3 protein: CASSYTGSTEAFF

V gene: TRBV7-8
J gene: TRBJ2-7
CDR3 protein: CASSFGTGYYEQYF

V gene: TRBV18
J gene: TRBJ2-1
CDR3 protein: CASSPGGDEQFF

V gene: TRBV19
J gene: TRBJ2-2
CDR3 protein: CASSPRESGELFF

V gene: TRBV27
J gene: TRBJ1-5
CDR3 protein: CASSQAGSNQPQHF

V gene: TRBV28
J gene: TRBJ2-7
CDR3 protein: CASSPPGHNDEQYF

V gene: TRBV27
J gene: TRBJ1-1
CDR3 protein: CASSFGANTEAFF

V gene: TRBV28
J gene: TRBJ2-2
CDR3 protein: CASSLIVTANTGELFF

V gene: TRBV5-1
J gene: TRBJ2-7
CDR3 protein: CASSRGTSGGAGDEQYF

V gene: TRBV19
J gene: TRBJ2-5
CDR3 protein: CASRRQGWGAETQYF

V gene: TRBV19
J gene: TRBJ1-5
CDR3 protein: CASKDSKRWNQPQHF

V gene: TRBV3-1/TRBV3-2
J gene: TRBJ2-7
CDR3 protein: CASSRGGKTYEQYF

V gene: TRBV5-1
J gene: TRBJ1-2
CDR3 protein: CASSLAGYGYTF

V gene: TRBV7-9
J gene: TRBJ2-7
CDR3 protein: CASGDRRPTGGHEQYF

V gene: TRBV3-1/TRBV3-2
J gene: TRBJ2-7
CDR3 protein: CASSHLSSYEQYF

V gene: TRBV7-9
J gene: TRBJ1-4
CDR3 protein: CASSLDRANEKLFF

V gene: TRBV11-2
J gene: TRBJ1-3
CDR3 protein: CASSLEYGRGLSGNTIYF

V gene: TRBV6-6
J gene: TRBJ1-1
CDR3 protein: CASCPGLITEAFF

V gene: TRBV7-9
J gene: TRBJ2-7
CDR3 protein: CASSLDRVRYEQYF

V gene: TRBV28
J gene: TRBJ2-7
CDR3 protein: CASSSGQGARYEQYF

V gene: TRBV28
J gene: TRBJ1-4
CDR3 protein: CASSNTASGTGNEKLFF

V gene: TRBV5-1
J gene: TRBJ1-6
CDR3 protein: CASSLDSNSPLHF

V gene: TRBV10-3
J gene: TRBJ1-2
CDR3 protein: CAIPRDSWYGYTF

V gene: TRBV4-1
J gene: TRBJ1-5
CDR3 protein: CASSQGSYRGGEPQHF

V gene: TRBV6-5
J gene: TRBJ1-2
CDR3 protein: CASRGQGRPLGYTF

V gene: TRBV7-8
J gene: TRBJ2-7
CDR3 protein: CASSFGTGVSYEQYF

V gene: TRBV18
J gene: TRBJ1-5
CDR3 protein: CASSGQVDQPQHF

V gene: TRBV9
J gene: TRBJ1-6
CDR3 protein: CASSVETGRNSPLHF

V gene: TRBV28
J gene: TRBJ2-3
CDR3 protein: CASSLGDGGYSTDTQYF

V gene: TRBV27
J gene: TRBJ2-7
CDR3 protein: CASSFRGLATYEQYF